These 3 T cell receptor beta chains share one sample of origin, sequenced in a study of memory CD4+ T cells and cytomegalovirus serostatus. Single viable CD3+CD4+CD8-CD45RO+ cells were sorted as the memory CD4+ T cells. The table came from immunoSEQ multiplex PCR; TCRdb's copy has only in-frame clones and leaves some out. The data contain under 55,000 clones, around four fifths of them singletons. The specimen sequenced was memory CD4+ T cells from blood. These receptor sequences come from an adult in good health and CMV-seropositive.

The J gene is TRBJ2-1, the V gene TRBV5-1; 12 nucleotides match TRBD2. J gave up 5 bases and V 4 bases, and 4 bases lay outside the gene matches. Per germline, CDR1 SGHRS and CDR2 YFSETQ. The CDR3 covers 15 residues. The CDR3 bases are TGCGCCAGCAGCCTATCTAGCGGGGGGGACAATGAGCAGTTCTTC. Translation gives CASSLSSGGDNEQFF. Drawing the rest from reference TRBV5-1 and TRBJ2-1, the complete variable domain is KAGVTQTPRYLIKTRGQQVTLSCSPISGHRSVSWYQQTPGQGLQFLFEYFSETQRNKGNFPGRFSGRQFSNSRSEMNVSTLELGDSALYLCASSLSSGGDNEQFFGPGTRLTVL.

This clone was observed a few times. This chain links TRBV5-1 with TRBJ2-5; D is possibly TRBD2 (5 bases). The V and J ends lost 0 bases and 5 bases respectively, with 11 bases between them. Germline lookup yields CDR1 SGHRS and CDR2 YFSETQ. The CDR3 is made up of 14 amino acids. In DNA form, the CDR3 reads TGCGCCAGCAGCTTGGATGCTAGCCAGGAGACCCAGTACTTC. Protein product: CASSLDASQETQYF.

The chain is built from TRBV15 and TRBJ2-7; 9 bases fit TRBD1. The CDR3 is 14 residues long. Germline CDR1 LNHNV, CDR2 YYDKDF (reference sequence). Trimming removed 1 base from V and 4 bases from J; junction bases left unmatched: 2. The CDR3 DNA sequence: TGTGCCACCAGCAGAGGGGGGACAGGGTACGAGCAGTACTTC. The encoded protein is CATSRGGTGYEQYF.